In this sample, the clone carrying this TCR beta chain turned up many times. The antigen is unknown. The source of the sample is a study of T cell repertoires in cytomegalovirus infection. Study as a whole: HLA-B-restricted CMV epitopes that are well studied, plus recently identified HLA-C-restricted ones, were used by the study. CMV infection and matching HLA type were both indicated by public TCR beta signatures. General study results and limits: The ex vivo response was dominated by HLA-C-restricted CMV-specific TCR beta clonotypes. Pooled public TCR beta family frequency picked out CMV carriers with the relevant HLA.

From the reads, TCRdb called clonotypes with MiXCR, one entry per CDR3 protein. The table lists about 500,000 distinct CDR3 sequences, about 33% of them singletons. The CDR3 contains 17 residues. Germline assignment: CDR1 SGHRS and CDR2 YFSETQ. V shed 0 bases, J shed 0 bases, and the junction held 3 bases outside the gene matches. The V call is TRBV5-1, the J call TRBJ2-1; 10 bases are a match to TRBD2. The sequence came from a human donor in good health (CMV status not recorded). Some clones in this sample may be carry-over from other donors' samples. This specimen consisted of cultured PBMCs, obtained from culture after CMV antigen stimulation. The chain's CDR3 is CASSLGSGRGSYNEQFF. The CDR3 DNA sequence: TGCGCCAGCAGCTTGGGCAGCGGGAGGGGCTCCTACAATGAGCAGTTCTTC. Combining the CDR3 with reference TRBV5-1 and TRBJ2-1 gives the whole variable domain KAGVTQTPRYLIKTRGQQVTLSCSPISGHRSVSWYQQTPGQGLQFLFEYFSETQRNKGNFPGRFSGRQFSNSRSEMNVSTLELGDSALYLCASSLGSGRGSYNEQFFGPGTRLTVL.